The clone carrying this TCR beta chain was recorded at least ten times. Unique molecular identifiers tagged individual cDNA molecules. Each CDR3 protein is one row after TCRdb ran MiXCR on the 5' RACE reads. The table includes approximately 50,000 distinct CDR3 sequences, 8.2% detected once. These data belong to a study of early T cells in non-severe SARS-CoV-2 infection. The overall study: Chains stayed unpaired after sequencing of bulk RNA from unsorted whole blood.

The clonotype was recovered from an adult who was a healthcare worker with PCR-confirmed SARS-CoV-2 infection or an uninfected control (not recorded which). The sequencing input was whole blood.

CDR3 sequence: CASRNTGELFF. The CDR3, as DNA: TGTGCCAGCAGGAACACCGGGGAGCTGTTTTTT. The chain employs TRBV6-6 and TRBJ2-2; D uncertain. The V gene's germline CDR1 is MNHNY and CDR2 SVGAGI (reference sequence). Between the trimmed V and J ends, which lost 6 bases and 1 base, there was a span of 0 bases. CDR3 length: 11 amino acids.